The clone carrying this T cell receptor (beta chain) was seen a handful of times. Its antigen is as yet unknown. The data are from a study of beta chain features in type 1 diabetes. Overall study findings and caveats: Within each of all four CD4+ subsets, Type 1 diabetes patients had TCRB CDR3s that were moderately but significantly shorter.

As every portion of the isolated RNA was reverse transcribed, the sequencing read expressed TCRB transcripts. Here immunoSEQ multiplex PCR was the method, and the copy in TCRdb shows in-frame clones only, minus some. The table includes roughly 150,000 clones, 8% to 8.5% detected once. Losses at the gene ends were 6 bases for V and 2 bases for J; bases not matched to a gene: 9. This CDR3 is built from 16 residues. CDR1 is LNHNV, CDR2 YYDKDF, per germline (reference sequence). This TCR was sampled from a young woman with type 1 diabetes. Sequencing was done on a sample of central memory CD4+ T cells from blood. The chain links TRBV15 to TRBJ2-2, with 7 bases aligning to TRBD1. The CDR3 coding sequence is TGTGCCACCAGTAAACCCGGGACAGATAACACCGGGGAGCTGTTTTTT. Translating gives CATSKPGTDNTGELFF.